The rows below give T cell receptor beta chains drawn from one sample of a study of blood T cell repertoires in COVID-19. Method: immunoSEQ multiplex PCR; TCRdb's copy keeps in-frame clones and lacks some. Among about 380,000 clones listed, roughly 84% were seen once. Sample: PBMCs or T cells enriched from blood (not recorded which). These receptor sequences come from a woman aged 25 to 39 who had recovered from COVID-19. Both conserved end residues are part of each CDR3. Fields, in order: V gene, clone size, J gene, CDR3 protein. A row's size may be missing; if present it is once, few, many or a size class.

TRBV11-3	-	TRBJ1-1	CASSFQGNTEAFF
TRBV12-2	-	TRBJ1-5	CASRLAVAGSILGRAQPQHF
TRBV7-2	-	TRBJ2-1	CASSSNSNEQFF
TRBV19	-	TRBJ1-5	CASTMDRGIDNQPQHF
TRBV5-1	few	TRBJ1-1	CASSPPVRGEAFF
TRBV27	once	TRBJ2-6	CASSFTGANVLTF
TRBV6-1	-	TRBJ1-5	CASSEMLTGGYQPQHF
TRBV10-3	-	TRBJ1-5	CAISESAANQPQHF
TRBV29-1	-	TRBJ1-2	CSVEPHRGDGYTF
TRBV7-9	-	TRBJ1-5	CASSLEGRGQINQPQHF
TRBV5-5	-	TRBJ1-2	CASSLAAARGGYTF
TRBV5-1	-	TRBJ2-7	CASSFRQGSYEQYF
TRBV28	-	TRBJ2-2	CASSSTNTGELFF
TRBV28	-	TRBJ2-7	CASSSPGTGVLAYEQYF
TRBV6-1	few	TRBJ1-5	CASSEAGTGADQPQHF
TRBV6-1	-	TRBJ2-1	CASSESGGAYNEQFF
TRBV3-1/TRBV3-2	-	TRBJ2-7	CASSPAAGQGLEQYF
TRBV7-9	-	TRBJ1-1	CASSLHNGPTEAFF
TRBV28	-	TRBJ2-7	CASSLVRNAYEQYF
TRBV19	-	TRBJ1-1	CASSIVRDTEAFF
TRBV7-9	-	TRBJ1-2	CASSPTGLVGYTF
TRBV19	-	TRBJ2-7	CASSTRTAGSYEQYF
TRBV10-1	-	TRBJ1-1	CASSENPGNTEAFF
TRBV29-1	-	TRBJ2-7	CSVGNIVGQGSSYEQYF
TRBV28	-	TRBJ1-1	CASSPAGGGNTEAFF
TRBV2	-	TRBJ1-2	CASSAADYGYTF
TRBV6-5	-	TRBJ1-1	CASSPFIRGEAFF